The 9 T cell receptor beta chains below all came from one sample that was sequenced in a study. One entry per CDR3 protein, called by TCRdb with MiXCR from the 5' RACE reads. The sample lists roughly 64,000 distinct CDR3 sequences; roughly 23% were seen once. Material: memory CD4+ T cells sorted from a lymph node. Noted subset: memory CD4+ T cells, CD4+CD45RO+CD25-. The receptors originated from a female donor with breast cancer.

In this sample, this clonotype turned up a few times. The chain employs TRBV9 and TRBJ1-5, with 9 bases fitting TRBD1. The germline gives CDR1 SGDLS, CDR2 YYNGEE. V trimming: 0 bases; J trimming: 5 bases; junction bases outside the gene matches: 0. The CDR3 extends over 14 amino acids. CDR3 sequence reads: CASSVGTGDQPQHF. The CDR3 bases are TGTGCCAGCAGCGTAGGGACAGGGGATCAGCCCCAGCATTTT.

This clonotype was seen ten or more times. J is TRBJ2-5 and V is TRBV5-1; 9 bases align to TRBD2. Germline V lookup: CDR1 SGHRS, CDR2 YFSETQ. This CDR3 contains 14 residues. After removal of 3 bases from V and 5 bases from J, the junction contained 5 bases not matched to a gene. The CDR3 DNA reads TGCGCCAGCAGCTCCGGACTAGCGTCGGAGACCCAGTACTTC. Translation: CASSSGLASETQYF.

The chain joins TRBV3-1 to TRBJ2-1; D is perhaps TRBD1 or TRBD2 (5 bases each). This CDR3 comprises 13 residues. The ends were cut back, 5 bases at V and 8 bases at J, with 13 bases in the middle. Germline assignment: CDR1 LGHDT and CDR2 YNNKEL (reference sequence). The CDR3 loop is CASSSPVGDEQFF. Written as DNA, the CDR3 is TGTGCCAGCAGCTCGCCCGTGGGGGATGAGCAGTTCTTC.

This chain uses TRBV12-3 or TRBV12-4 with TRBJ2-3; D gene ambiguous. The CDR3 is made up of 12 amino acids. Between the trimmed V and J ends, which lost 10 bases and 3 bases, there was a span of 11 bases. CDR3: CANRYGTDTQYF. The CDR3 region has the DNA TGTGCCAACAGATATGGGACAGATACGCAGTATTTT.

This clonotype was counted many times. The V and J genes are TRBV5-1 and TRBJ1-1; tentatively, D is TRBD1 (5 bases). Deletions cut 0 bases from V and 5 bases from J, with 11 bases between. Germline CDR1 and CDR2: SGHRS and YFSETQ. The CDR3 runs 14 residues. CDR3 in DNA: TGCGCCAGCAGCTTGGAGGCAGGGATGACTGAAGCTTTCTTT. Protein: CASSLEAGMTEAFF.

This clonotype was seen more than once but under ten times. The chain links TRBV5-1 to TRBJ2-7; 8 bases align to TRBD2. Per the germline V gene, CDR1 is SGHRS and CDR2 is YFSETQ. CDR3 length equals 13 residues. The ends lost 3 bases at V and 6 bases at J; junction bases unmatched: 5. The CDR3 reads CASSWGGGREQYF. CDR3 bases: TGCGCCAGCAGCTGGGGCGGGGGGCGCGAGCAGTACTTC.

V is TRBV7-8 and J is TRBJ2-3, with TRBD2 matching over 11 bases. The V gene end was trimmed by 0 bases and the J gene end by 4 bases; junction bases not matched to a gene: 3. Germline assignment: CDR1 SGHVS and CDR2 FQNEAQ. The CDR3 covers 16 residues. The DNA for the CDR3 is TGTGCCAGCAGCTTAGCGAGACTAGCGGGACCAGATACGCAGTATTTT. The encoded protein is CASSLARLAGPDTQYF.

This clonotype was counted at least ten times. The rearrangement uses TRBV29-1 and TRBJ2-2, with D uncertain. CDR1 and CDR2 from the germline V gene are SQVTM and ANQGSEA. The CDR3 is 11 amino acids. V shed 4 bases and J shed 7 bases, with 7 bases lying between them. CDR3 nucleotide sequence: TGCAGCGTTGCTAATAGCGGGGAGCTGTTTTTT. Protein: CSVANSGELFF.

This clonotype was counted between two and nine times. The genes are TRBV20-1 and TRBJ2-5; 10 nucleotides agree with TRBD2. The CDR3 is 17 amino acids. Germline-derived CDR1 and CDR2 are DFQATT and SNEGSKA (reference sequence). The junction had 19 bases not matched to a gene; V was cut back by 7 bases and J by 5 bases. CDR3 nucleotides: TGCAGTGTCATCCCGGCTAGCGGGAGCCCCGGGGAGGAGACCCAGTACTTC. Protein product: CSVIPASGSPGEETQYF.